This TCR beta chain was documented in a study of blood T cell repertoires in COVID-19. About the research overall: Samples came from the United States, Italy and Spain, spanning acute and convalescent COVID-19. The cDNA or gDNA used as material had been derived from T cells, B-cell-depleted T cells, or PBMCs.

Authors' methods: Quantification of nucleated cells was approximated via reference gene primer amplification. This table comes from immunoSEQ multiplex PCR, and its TCRdb copy is limited to in-frame clones, with some not included. D and trimming were read from the DNA, whereas the V and J calls and clone size are those reported in that table. The profile covers about 150,000 clones, with more than 80% appearing a single time and around 15% taken by the ten largest. The sample consisted of peripheral blood. This receptor was taken from a woman aged 40 to 49 with acute or convalescent COVID-19.

The CDR3: CASSQTGIIGQPQHF. CDR3 nucleotide sequence: TGTGCCAGCAGCCAAACCGGGATAATCGGGCAGCCCCAGCATTTT. V and J are TRBV3-1 (or the pseudogene TRBV3-2) and TRBJ1-5, with D unclear. The V gene's germline CDR1 is LGHDT and CDR2 YNNKEL (reference sequence). V lost 2 bases and J 7 bases, leaving 15 bases between the germline ends. The CDR3 extends over 15 amino acids.